This T cell receptor beta chain was identified during a study of CD8+ T cells in alopecia areata. Study-level points and caveats: Expanded CD8+ clones among the top 100, as well as scalp clonality, were significantly decreased by tofacitinib. Many of the expanded lesional clones endured in scalp and blood while on tofacitinib.

Sequencing used cDNA as its template, made by extracting RNA and reverse transcribing it. Sequenced by immunoSEQ multiplex PCR; TCRdb stores in-frame clones only, minus some. The sample gives about 150,000 clones, nearly 55% of which show up once; more than 15% is in the top ten. Looked up from germline, CDR1 is MGHDK and CDR2 is SYGVNS. V was clipped by 3 bases and J by 6 bases, with 8 bases between them. The CDR3 spans 12 residues. Indicated treatment: oral pan-JAK inhibitor, 5-10 mg twice daily. Comments on this clone: What it recognizes is unknown.

The chain links TRBV25-1 to TRBJ1-1; no clear D gene. The clonotype was recovered from a human donor with alopecia areata. This material consisted of CD8+ T cells sorted from blood, taken at week 4, from a patient treated with tofacitinib. CDR3 in DNA: TGTGCCAGCAGTGAGCAACAGTCTGAAGCTTTCTTT. It specifies CASSEQQSEAFF. The entire variable domain, with the rest obtained from reference TRBV25-1 and TRBJ1-1, is as follows: EADIYQTPRYLVIGTGKKITLECSQTMGHDKMYWYQQDPGMELHLIHYSYGVNSTEKGDLSSESTVSRIRTEHFPLTLESARPSHTSQYLCASSEQQSEAFFGQGTRLTVV.